This TCR beta chain was captured in a study of shared clonotypes between healthy human individuals. The CDR3 has 18 residues. The germline V gene encodes CDR1 LGHNT and CDR2 FRNRAP. Study-wide results and caveats: For sorted subsets, rarefaction showed incomplete sequencing despite large depth. When compared with the clonotypes that were shared by all four sorted-subset donors, the non-shared clonotypes turned out to have lower generation probabilities.

Only Caucasian adults living in Nashville, Tennessee served as donors. This clone was observed a single time. Its antigen is unknown. Generated by immunoSEQ multiplex PCR, the TCRdb table keeps only in-frame clones and is missing some. In the table there are hundreds of thousands of clones, around 96% of which are singletons. The clonotype was recovered from a woman aged 25 to 45 in good health. The V call is TRBV12-5, the J call TRBJ2-5; D possibly matches TRBD1 or TRBD2 (5 bases each). Matching the DNA end better, TRBJ2-7 makes the J call doubtful. What was sequenced was naive CD4+ T cells sorted from blood. Noted subset: CD45RA+ positively selected. The CDR3 coding sequence is TGTGCTAGTGACCCCAACCACCGGGACCGAGTTTCGTCGTACGAGCAGTACTTC. Translation: CASDPNHRDRVSSYEQYF.